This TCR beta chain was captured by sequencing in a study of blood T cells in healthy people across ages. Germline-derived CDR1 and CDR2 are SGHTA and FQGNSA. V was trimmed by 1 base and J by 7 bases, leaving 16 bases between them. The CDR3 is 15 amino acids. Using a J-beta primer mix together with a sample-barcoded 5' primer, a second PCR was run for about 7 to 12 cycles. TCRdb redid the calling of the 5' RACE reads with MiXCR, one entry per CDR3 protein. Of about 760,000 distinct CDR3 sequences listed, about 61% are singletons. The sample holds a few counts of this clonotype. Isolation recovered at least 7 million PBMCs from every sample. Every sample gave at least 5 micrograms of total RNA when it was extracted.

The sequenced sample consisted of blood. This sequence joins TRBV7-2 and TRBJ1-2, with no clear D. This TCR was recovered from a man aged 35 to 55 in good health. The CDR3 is CASSLGAATMTGYTF. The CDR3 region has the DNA TGTGCCAGCAGCTTAGGGGCAGCCACTATGACTGGCTACACCTTC.